This TCR beta chain was documented in a study of blood T cell repertoires in COVID-19. Assay used: immunoSEQ multiplex PCR; TCRdb lists only in-frame clones, some missing. Here the sample spans under 200,000 clones, over 70% being singletons. V was shortened by 5 bases and J by 6 bases, with 13 bases between the two germline ends. Germline CDR1 reads SGHTA; CDR2 reads FQGTGA. The CDR3 sequence is 13 residues long. The sequenced sample was peripheral blood. This chain connects TRBV7-3 to TRBJ1-1; D is possibly TRBD1 (5 bases). This sequence was found in a woman between 70 and 85 years old who had recovered from COVID-19. This CDR3 reads CASSLLGEAEAFF. The CDR3, as DNA: TGTGCCAGCAGCCTCCTAGGGGAGGCTGAAGCTTTCTTT.